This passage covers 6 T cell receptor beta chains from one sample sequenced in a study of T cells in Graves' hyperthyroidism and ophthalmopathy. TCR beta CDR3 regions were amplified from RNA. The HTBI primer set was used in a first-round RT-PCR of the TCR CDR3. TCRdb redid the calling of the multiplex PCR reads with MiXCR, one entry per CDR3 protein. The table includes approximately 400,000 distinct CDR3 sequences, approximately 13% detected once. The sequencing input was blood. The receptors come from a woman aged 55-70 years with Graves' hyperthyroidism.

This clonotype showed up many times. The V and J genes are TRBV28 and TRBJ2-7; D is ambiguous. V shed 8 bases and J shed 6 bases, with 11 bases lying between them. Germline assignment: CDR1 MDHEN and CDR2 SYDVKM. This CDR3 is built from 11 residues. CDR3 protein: CASASFGEQYF. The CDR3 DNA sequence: TGTGCCAGCGCTAGTTTTGGCGAGCAGTACTTC.

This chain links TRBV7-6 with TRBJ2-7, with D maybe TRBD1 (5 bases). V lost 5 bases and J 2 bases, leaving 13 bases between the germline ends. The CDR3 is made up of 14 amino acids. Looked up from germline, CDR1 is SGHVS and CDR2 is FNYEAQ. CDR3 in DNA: TGTGCCAGCAGCGCAGGGTGGGGCCCCTACGAGCAGTACTTC. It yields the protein CASSAGWGPYEQYF.

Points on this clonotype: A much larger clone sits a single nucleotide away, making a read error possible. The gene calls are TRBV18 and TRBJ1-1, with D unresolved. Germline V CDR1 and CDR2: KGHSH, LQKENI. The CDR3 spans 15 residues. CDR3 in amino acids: CASSPAPASNTGAFF. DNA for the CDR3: TGTGCCAGCTCACCGGCACCTGCTTCGAACACTGGAGCTTTCTTT.

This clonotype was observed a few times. Here the CDR3 reads CAWKGAWTEAFF. The CDR3 coding sequence is TGTGCCTGGAAAGGGGCATGGACTGAAGCTTTCTTT. The chain recombines TRBV30 with TRBJ1-1; TRBD1 is a possible D gene (5 bases). The CDR3 contains 12 residues. Between the trimmed V and J ends, which lost 4 bases and 5 bases, there was a span of 11 bases. The germline CDR1 and CDR2 sequences are GTSNPN and SVGIG (reference sequence).

CDR3 sequence: CASSSGSGWRNTIYF. CDR3 in DNA: TGTGCCAGCAGTTCTGGTTCGGGATGGAGAAACACCATATATTTT. This chain connects TRBV6-5 to TRBJ1-3; D ambiguous. The CDR3 contains 15 residues. The V end lost 4 bases, the J end lost 5 bases, and 15 bases lay between the germline ends. CDR1 and CDR2 (germline): MNHEY, SVGAGI.

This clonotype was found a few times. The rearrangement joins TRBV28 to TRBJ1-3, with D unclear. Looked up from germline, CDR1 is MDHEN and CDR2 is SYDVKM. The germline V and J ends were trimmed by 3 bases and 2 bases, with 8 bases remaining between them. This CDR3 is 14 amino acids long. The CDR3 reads CASSFGRTGNTIYF. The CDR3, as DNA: TGTGCCAGCAGTTTCGGCCGGACTGGAAACACCATATATTTT.